These 24 T cell receptor beta chains came from one sample sequenced in a study of shared clonotypes between healthy human individuals. Here immunoSEQ multiplex PCR was the method, and the copy in TCRdb shows in-frame clones only, minus some. The sample includes some 2.4 million clones, under 95% seen only once; the top ten take 0.36%. What was sequenced was naive CD4+ T cells from PBMCs. Subset of the sample: CD45RA+ positively selected. Receptors were obtained from a man aged 18 to 29 in good health. Some clones in this sample may be carry-over from other donors' samples.

The chain recombines TRBV5-1 with TRBJ2-7, with 12 bases fitting TRBD1. The CDR3 has 14 amino acids. V shed 4 bases and J 6 bases; nucleotides not matched to a gene: 5. CDR1 is SGHRS and CDR2 is YFSETQ in the germline V gene. The CDR3 reads CASSEGQGAAEQYF. The CDR3 DNA follows: TGCGCCAGCAGCGAGGGACAGGGGGCGGCCGAGCAGTACTTC.

The chain recombines TRBV10-2 with TRBJ2-3; D is unclear. The germline CDR1 and CDR2 sequences are WSHSY and SAAADI. Deletions cut 0 bases from V and 2 bases from J, with 12 bases between. The CDR3 extends over 16 amino acids. CDR3 sequence reads: CASSESLGPATDTQYF. The CDR3 nucleotides read TGCGCCAGCAGTGAGTCGTTGGGTCCCGCCACAGATACGCAGTATTTT.

The chain uses TRBV7-9 and TRBJ2-1; D gene uncertain. From germline, CDR1 is SEHNR and CDR2 FQNEAQ (reference sequence). CDR3 length equals 13 residues. V dropped 5 bases and J dropped 6 bases, with 11 bases sitting between them. The DNA for the CDR3 is TGTGCCAGCAGCCTCCGGGCCTCCAATGAGCAGTTCTTC. Translated: CASSLRASNEQFF.

The J gene is TRBJ2-5, the V gene TRBV5-1; 8 bases fit TRBD1. V was clipped by 0 bases and J by 7 bases; unmatched bases: 11. This CDR3 has 16 residues. The V gene's germline CDR1 is SGHRS and CDR2 YFSETQ. CDR3 DNA: TGCGCCAGCAGCTTGGCGAGGGCAGGGGGCCAGGGGACCCAGTACTTC. Encoded protein: CASSLARAGGQGTQYF.

The chain employs TRBV7-9 and TRBJ2-1; D is possibly TRBD2 (6 bases). The V gene lost 2 bases and the J gene lost 5 bases, with 19 bases spanning the gap. Germline V gene data show CDR1 as SEHNR and CDR2 as FQNEAQ (reference sequence). This CDR3 spans 17 amino acids. CDR3 in DNA: TGTGCCAGCAGCTTAATTTTGTTACAAACTAGCCACAATGAGCAGTTCTTC. Its protein product is CASSLILLQTSHNEQFF.

The chain combines TRBV7-2 with TRBJ1-2; TRBD1 matches 7 bases. Per the germline V gene, CDR1 is SGHTA and CDR2 is FQGNSA. The CDR3 extends over 12 amino acids. Losses at the gene ends were 4 bases for V and 8 bases for J; bases not matched to a gene: 4. CDR3 nucleotides: TGTGCCAGCAGCTCCGACAGGGAGGGCTACACCTTC. It is translated as CASSSDREGYTF.

The chain recombines TRBV15 with TRBJ2-7; D gene unclear. Trimming took off 0 bases at V and 7 bases at J, with 16 bases between the two ends. Germline loops: CDR1 LNHNV, CDR2 YYDKDF (reference sequence). The CDR3 length is 15 residues. CDR3 nucleotide sequence: TGTGCCACCAGCAGAGATCCCCACTCCGCTTTTGAGCAGTACTTC. Protein: CATSRDPHSAFEQYF. Drawing the rest from reference TRBV15 and TRBJ2-7, the complete variable domain is DAMVIQNPRYQVTQFGKPVTLSCSQTLNHNVMYWYQQKSSQAPKLLFHYYDKDFNNEADTPDNFQSRRPNTSFCFLDIRSPGLGDTAMYLCATSRDPHSAFEQYFGPGTRLTVT.

The rearrangement links TRBV5-4 to TRBJ1-2; TRBD1 matches at 10 bases. The CDR3 runs 15 residues. V gave up 0 bases and J gave up 6 bases; unmatched junction bases: 5. The V gene's germline CDR1 is SGHNT and CDR2 YYREEE (reference sequence). CDR3 amino acids: CASSLGTGGGNGYTF. Here the CDR3 DNA reads TGTGCCAGCAGCTTGGGGACAGGGGGTGGTAATGGCTACACCTTC.

This chain joins TRBV7-9 and TRBJ2-1, with 10 positions matching TRBD1. Germline CDR1 is SEHNR and CDR2 is FQNEAQ (reference sequence). CDR3 size: 16 residues. V was clipped by 5 bases and J by 4 bases; unmatched bases: 8. In nucleotides, the CDR3 is TGTGCCAGCAGCAATCCCGGACAGGGGGGTTACAATGAGCAGTTCTTC. It yields the protein CASSNPGQGGYNEQFF.

The CDR3 region has the DNA TGTGCCAGCAGCTTTGGGACACCATATAATTCACCCCTCCACTTT. It encodes CASSFGTPYNSPLHF. The chain joins TRBV7-2 to TRBJ1-6, with D tentatively TRBD1 (6 bases). This CDR3 region has 15 residues. Germline CDR1 SGHTA, CDR2 FQGNSA. V was clipped by 3 bases and J by 4 bases, with 10 bases between them.

The CDR3 DNA reads as TGTGCCAGCGGGAGGGCCGTAGATGAGCAGTTCTTC. It is translated as CASGRAVDEQFF. This chain links TRBV7-3 with TRBJ2-1, with 7 nucleotides matching TRBD2. From germline, CDR1 is SGHTA and CDR2 FQGTGA. CDR3 length: 12 amino acids. J lost 8 bases, V lost 8 bases, and 6 bases had no gene match. The full variable domain, its missing parts supplied by reference TRBV7-3 and TRBJ2-1, is GAGVSQTPSNKVTEKGKYVELRCDPISGHTALYWYRQSLGQGPEFLIYFQGTGAADDSGLPNDRFFAVRPEGSVSTLKIQRTERGDSAVYLCASGRAVDEQFFGPGTRLTVL.

V and J are TRBV5-4 and TRBJ2-4; D call uncertain. The germline CDR1 and CDR2 sequences are SGHNT and YYREEE (reference sequence). V shed 2 bases and J shed 6 bases, with 18 bases lying between them. This CDR3 spans 16 amino acids. DNA for the CDR3: TGTGCCAGCAGCTTAGGTCGTGTAGGCCTGGGAAACATTCAGTACTTC. Its protein product is CASSLGRVGLGNIQYF.

This clone has a single count. The CDR3 here is CASSLAGGSSYNEQFF. The CDR3 region has the DNA TGTGCCAGCAGCTTGGCAGGGGGCAGCTCCTACAATGAGCAGTTCTTC. J is TRBJ2-1 and V is TRBV5-5, with 8 bases fitting TRBD1. This CDR3 has 16 amino acids. Germline CDR1 reads SGHKS; CDR2 reads YYEKEE (reference sequence). Trimming removed 0 bases from V and 0 bases from J; junction bases left unmatched: 2.

Worth noting for this clone: One end of the junction fails to match germline, which may point to a read error. J is TRBJ2-1 and V is TRBV5-1, with D hard to call. Germline V lookup: CDR1 SGHRS, CDR2 YFSETQ. The length of the CDR3 is 16 residues. The CDR3 region is CASSLEGNPSFNEQFF. DNA of the CDR3: TGCGCCAGCAGCTTGGAAGGGAATCCGTCCTTCAATGAGCAGTTCTTC.

The chain joins TRBV28 to TRBJ2-1, with 10 bases lining up with TRBD2. This CDR3 spans 15 amino acids. V gave up 5 bases and J gave up 6 bases; unmatched junction bases: 7. The V gene's germline CDR1 is MDHEN and CDR2 SYDVKM. CDR3 DNA: TGTGCCAGCAGTACAGGACTAGCGGAGAGCAATGAGCAGTTCTTC. The encoded protein is CASSTGLAESNEQFF.

This chain uses TRBV29-1 with TRBJ1-5; TRBD1 agrees at 7 bases. CDR3 length: 16 residues. The germline V gene has CDR1 SQVTM and CDR2 ANQGSEA. J was trimmed by 0 bases and V by 3 bases; bases with no gene match: 8. The CDR3 loop is CSVDFRGLGSNQPQHF. The CDR3, as DNA: TGCAGCGTTGACTTTAGGGGGCTGGGTAGCAATCAGCCCCAGCATTTT.

V is TRBV7-2 and J is TRBJ2-2; the match to TRBD1 covers 10 bases. The CDR3 extends over 16 amino acids. Germline V gene lookup returns CDR1 SGHTA and CDR2 FQGNSA. Trimming cost V 2 bases and J 4 bases; bases outside gene matches: 4. The CDR3: CASSLLGQGITGELFF. CDR3 sequence (DNA): TGTGCCAGCAGCTTATTGGGACAGGGGATCACCGGGGAGCTGTTTTTT.

To note about this clone: Other DNA sequences in this specimen translate into the identical CDR3. The rearrangement uses TRBV5-1 and TRBJ2-7, with D uncertain. CDR1 and CDR2 (germline): SGHRS, YFSETQ. The V and J ends lost 2 bases and 0 bases respectively, with 12 bases between them. The CDR3 sequence is 15 residues long. CDR3 in DNA: TGCGCCAGCAGCTTAGGACCGACGTCCTCCTACGAGCAGTACTTC. The encoded protein is CASSLGPTSSYEQYF.

The V gene is TRBV7-2, the J gene TRBJ2-5; D gene uncertain. Trimming shortened V by 1 base and J by 3 bases, and 12 bases separated the two germline ends. The CDR3 has 15 amino acids. In germline, CDR1 is SGHTA, CDR2 FQGNSA. CDR3 amino acids: CASSLDTRAEETQYF. As DNA, the CDR3 is TGTGCCAGCAGCTTAGATACCCGGGCGGAAGAGACCCAGTACTTC.

This clone occurred once. The sample has other DNA sequences that encode this CDR3 too. The chain links TRBV7-2 to TRBJ1-1; D is ambiguous. The CDR3 runs 14 residues. The germline V and J ends were trimmed by 0 bases and 4 bases, with 9 bases remaining between them. The germline V gene has CDR1 SGHTA and CDR2 FQGNSA. CDR3 in amino acids: CASSLAGGSTEAFF. CDR3 DNA sequence: TGTGCCAGCAGCTTAGCGGGTGGGAGCACTGAAGCTTTCTTT.

The chain carries TRBV7-2 and TRBJ2-7; TRBD1 agrees at 9 bases. This CDR3 contains 15 residues. Germline V gives CDR1 SGHTA, CDR2 FQGNSA. The J segment lost 7 bases and the V segment lost 5 bases, leaving 12 bases of the junction unmatched. CDR3 protein: CASSGTQGAAEEQYF. In DNA form, the CDR3 reads TGTGCCAGCAGCGGTACACAGGGGGCGGCAGAAGAGCAGTACTTC.

The rearrangement uses TRBV23-1 and TRBJ1-4; TRBD1 aligns across 11 bases. TRBV23-1 is filed as an ORF, its function uncertain. The CDR3 loop spans 21 amino acids. Trimming at V came to 3 bases and at J to 3 bases, leaving 18 bases not matched to a gene. CDR3 residues: CASSHFSSGTGGWWANEKLFF. CDR3 bases: TGCGCCAGCAGTCATTTTTCATCCGGGACAGGGGGTTGGTGGGCTAATGAAAAACTGTTTTTT.

The CDR3 bases are TGTGCCAGCAGTTTAATGGCGGGGGCGAGGACTGAAGCTTTCTTT. This codes for CASSLMAGARTEAFF. This chain uses TRBV28 with TRBJ1-1; possible D gene TRBD1, 6 bases. The CDR3 consists of 15 residues. Germline CDR1 MDHEN, CDR2 SYDVKM. Trimming cost V 2 bases and J 5 bases, with 15 bases left between them.

This clone was seen once. This chain links TRBV7-3 with TRBJ2-6; D uncertain. The CDR3 length is 15 residues. CDR1 and CDR2 from the germline V gene are SGHTA and FQGTGA. V was pared by 1 base and J by 2 bases, with 6 bases between. CDR3 bases: TGTGCCAGCAGCTTAAGCAGACCTGGGGCCAACGTCCTGACTTTC. It specifies CASSLSRPGANVLTF.